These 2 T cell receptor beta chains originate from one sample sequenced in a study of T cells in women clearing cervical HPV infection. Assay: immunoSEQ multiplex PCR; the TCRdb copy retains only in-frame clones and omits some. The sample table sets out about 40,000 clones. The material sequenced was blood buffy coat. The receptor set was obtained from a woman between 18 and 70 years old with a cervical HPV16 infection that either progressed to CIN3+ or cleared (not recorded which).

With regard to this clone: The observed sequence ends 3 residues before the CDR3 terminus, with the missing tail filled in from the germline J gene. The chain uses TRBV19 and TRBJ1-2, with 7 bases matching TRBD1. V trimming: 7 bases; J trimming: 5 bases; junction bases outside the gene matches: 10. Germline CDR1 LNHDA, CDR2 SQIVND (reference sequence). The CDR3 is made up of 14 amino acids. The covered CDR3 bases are TGTGCCAGTACCCTCCGGGACAGACCTTATGGC. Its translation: CASTLRDRPYG. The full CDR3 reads CASTLRDRPYGYTF.

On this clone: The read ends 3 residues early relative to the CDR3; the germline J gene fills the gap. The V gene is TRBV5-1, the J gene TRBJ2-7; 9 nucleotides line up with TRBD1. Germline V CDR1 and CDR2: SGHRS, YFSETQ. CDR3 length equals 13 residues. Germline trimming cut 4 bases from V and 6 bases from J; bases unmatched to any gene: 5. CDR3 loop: CASSMGQGGEQYF. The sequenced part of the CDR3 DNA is TGCGCCAGCAGCATGGGACAGGGTGGCGAG.